Shown below are 2 T cell receptor beta chains from a single sample sequenced in a study of blood T cell repertoires in COVID-19 (dated by TCRdb to 2018 to 2021). Library generation was performed with the immunoSEQ multiplex PCR assay. Not all clones reach the TCRdb copy of this immuneACCESS table, which keeps in-frame sequences only. Checked studies attribute under half of the gap to unresolved V genes and leave the rest unexplained. This sample is represented by some 93,000 clones; 85% to 90% of them were singletons. The ten largest clones take up about 4% of the sample. The sample consisted of peripheral blood. The receptors were sampled from a man aged 60-69 years with acute or convalescent COVID-19.

CDR3: CATSDSYSETQYF. The CDR3 DNA sequence: TGTGCCACCAGTGATTCCTATTCGGAGACCCAGTACTTC. This rearrangement joins TRBV24-1 to TRBJ2-5; D unresolved. The germline V gene encodes CDR1 KGHDR and CDR2 SFDVKD. V shed 2 bases and J shed 5 bases, with 8 bases lying between them. The CDR3 spans 13 residues.

The chain employs TRBV6-5 and TRBJ1-1; no definite D call. Trimming pared 4 bases from V and 4 bases from J, leaving 10 bases between. Germline CDR1 reads MNHEY; CDR2 reads SVGAGI. The CDR3 totals 13 residues. Here the CDR3 reads CASSWDGSTEAFF. DNA of the CDR3: TGTGCCAGCAGTTGGGATGGGAGCACTGAAGCTTTCTTT.